This is a list of T cell receptor beta chains from one sample in a study of response to subunit inactivated influenza vaccine. A single record per CDR3 protein comes from TCRdb applying MiXCR to the RT-PCR reads. The sample includes more than 450,000 distinct CDR3 sequences, less than 10% seen only once; the top ten take 13%. The starting material was PBMCs from blood, obtained around 2 years after vaccination. The receptors shown here come from a man aged 45 to 75 who received an inactivated influenza vaccine. CDR3s include the opening cysteine and the closing phenylalanine or tryptophan. D genes are given only for firm matches. Clone size is stated in some rows and not others, as once, few, many or a class when expanded.

-,few,TRBV6-5,15,TRBJ2-4,TGTGCCAGCAGTTCCTCCGGGACAGCCAAAAACATTCAGTACTTC,CASSSSGTAKNIQYF
TRBD1,many,TRBV7-9,14,TRBJ1-2,TGTGCCAGCAGCGCGGGACAGGGGGCGGGCGGCTACACCTTC,CASSAGQGAGGYTF
TRBD1,many,TRBV27,14,TRBJ1-1,TGTGCCAGCAGTGTACAGGGGATGGGCACTGAAGCTTTCTTT,CASSVQGMGTEAFF
-,once,TRBV29-1,14,TRBJ2-5,TGCAGCGTTGGTACCCTGGGGGTTCAAGAGACCCAGTACTTC,CSVGTLGVQETQYF
-,-,TRBV19,13,TRBJ1-1,TGTGCCAGTAGTATTCTCGTGAACACTGAAGCTTTCTTT,CASSILVNTEAFF
TRBD1,many,TRBV29-1,14,TRBJ2-1,TGCAGCGCCCGGACAGGCCAATCCCTGAATGAGCAGTTCTTC,CSARTGQSLNEQFF
TRBD1,-,TRBV25-1,14,TRBJ2-5,TGTGCCGGCAGTGAATTGACAGGGAAAGAGACCCAGTACTTC,CAGSELTGKETQYF
-,-,TRBV21-1,17,TRBJ2-1,TGTGCCAGCAGCCAAGACTACTTTGAGACTAGCTACAATGAGCAGTTCTTC,CASSQDYFETSYNEQFF
TRBD1,-,TRBV19,13,TRBJ2-2,TGTGCCAGTACGAGACAGGGTACCGGGGAGCTGTTTTTT,CASTRQGTGELFF
-,many,TRBV12-3/TRBV12-4,11,TRBJ1-3,TGTGCCAGCAGTGTCCTCGGGGCTCTATATTTT,CASSVLGALYF
TRBD2,-,TRBV12-3/TRBV12-4,14,TRBJ2-3,TGTGCCAGCAGTTTAGCGCAGACTAGCGGGCGGCAGTATTTT,CASSLAQTSGRQYF
TRBD1,-,TRBV29-1,13,TRBJ2-2,TGCAGCGGGGGACAGCCGGGCACCGGGGAGCTGTTTTTT,CSGGQPGTGELFF
TRBD2,-,TRBV19,15,TRBJ2-2,TGTGCCAGTAGTATCAATCCTAGCGGGTCCGGGGAGCTGTTTTTT,CASSINPSGSGELFF
-,many,TRBV6-5,15,TRBJ2-3,TGTGCCAGCAGTTACAGTCCCGGAGGGACAGATACGCAGTATTTT,CASSYSPGGTDTQYF
-,few,TRBV5-1,15,TRBJ2-5,TGCGCCAGCAGCCCGAGTCACGGGGTCCAAGAGACCCAGTACTTC,CASSPSHGVQETQYF
-,-,TRBV7-2,15,TRBJ2-1,TGTGCCAGCAGCTTACGGCAGGGGCCCTACAATGAGCAGTTCTTC,CASSLRQGPYNEQFF
-,many,TRBV7-6,13,TRBJ1-2,TGTGCCAGCAGCTTAGTGGCAGGCGGTGGCTACACCTTC,CASSLVAGGGYTF
TRBD2,few,TRBV12-3/TRBV12-4,15,TRBJ2-1,TGTGCCACCCTCCCAGGGACTAGCGGGAGTAATGAGCAGTTCTTC,CATLPGTSGSNEQFF
TRBD1,many,TRBV5-1,14,TRBJ1-5,TGCGCCAGCAGCTTGATGACAGGGAGCCAGCCCCAGCATTTT,CASSLMTGSQPQHF
-,-,TRBV18,14,TRBJ1-4,TGTGCCAGCTCACCACCCGGCAGCCCTGAAAAACTGTTTTTT,CASSPPGSPEKLFF
-,-,TRBV5-1,15,TRBJ1-1,TGCGCCAGCAGCTTGACGACACGCGGCGACACTGAAGCTTTCTTT,CASSLTTRGDTEAFF
-,many,TRBV5-6,14,TRBJ1-6,TGTGCCAGCAGCCAAGATAGGCTTCATTCACCCCTCCACTTT,CASSQDRLHSPLHF
-,few,TRBV28,11,TRBJ1-1,TGTGCCAGCAGCCGGTATGCTGAAGCTTTCTTT,CASSRYAEAFF
-,many,TRBV7-8,14,TRBJ2-3,TGTGCCAGCAGCCCCCAGGCTGGCACAGATACGCAGTATTTT,CASSPQAGTDTQYF
-,many,TRBV9,14,TRBJ2-2,TGTGCCAGCAGCGTCTCAGCGAACACCGGGGAGCTGTTTTTT,CASSVSANTGELFF
TRBD1,few,TRBV29-1,14,TRBJ2-2,TGCAGCGCTCCGCAACAGGGGCACACCGGGGAGCTGTTTTTT,CSAPQQGHTGELFF
TRBD2,many,TRBV3-1,14,TRBJ2-3,TGTGCCAGCAGCCAAACTACTAGCGCAGATACGCAGTATTTT,CASSQTTSADTQYF
-,-,TRBV7-3,15,TRBJ2-1,TGTGCCAGCAGCCCAGGGAGGGACAGCTACAATGAGCAGTTCTTC,CASSPGRDSYNEQFF
-,-,TRBV12-3/TRBV12-4,13,TRBJ2-3,TGTGCCAGCAGTTTATCGGGTTCAGATACGCAGTATTTT,CASSLSGSDTQYF
-,-,TRBV6-1,18,TRBJ1-5,TGTGCCAGCAGTGAATCAAAATGGAGAACACAGACTCATTGGCCCCAGCATTTT,CASSESKWRTQTHWPQHF
-,-,TRBV4-3,14,TRBJ1-4,TGCGCCAGCAGCCAAGATAAAGGTCGGGAAAAACTGTTTTTT,CASSQDKGREKLFF
TRBD2,-,TRBV29-1,15,TRBJ2-7,TGCAGCGTTGGATTCCTAGCGGGAACCTCCTACGAGCAGTACTTC,CSVGFLAGTSYEQYF
-,few,TRBV11-3,14,TRBJ2-1,TGTGCCAGCAGCCCCCGGGGGAGTACCGATGAGCAGTTCTTC,CASSPRGSTDEQFF
TRBD2,many,TRBV7-2,14,TRBJ2-4,TGTGCCAGCAGCGTTAGCGGGGGGCCGGGGGAACAGTACTTC,CASSVSGGPGEQYF
-,many,TRBV7-2,13,TRBJ2-1,TGTGCCAGCAATAGGGGTAGGGTCGATGAGCAGTTCTTC,CASNRGRVDEQFF
TRBD1,many,TRBV4-1,16,TRBJ1-1,TGCGCCAGCAGCCAAACGACAGGGGGCCCGAACACTGAAGCTTTCTTT,CASSQTTGGPNTEAFF
TRBD2,-,TRBV12-3/TRBV12-4,16,TRBJ2-1,TGTGCCAGCAGTCGCCCCGGACTAGCGGGCTACAATGAGCAGTTCTTC,CASSRPGLAGYNEQFF
-,-,TRBV7-3,14,TRBJ2-1,TGTGCCAGCAGCTTAGCGGGCGCTCTCAATGAGCAGTTCTTC,CASSLAGALNEQFF
TRBD1,-,TRBV5-1,15,TRBJ1-4,TGCGCCAGCAGCCCCACGGGACAGCCTAATGAAAAACTGTTTTTT,CASSPTGQPNEKLFF
-,-,TRBV12-3/TRBV12-4,15,TRBJ1-3,TGTGCCATCCATGGGGGGGGTAACGCTGGAAACACCATATATTTT,CAIHGGGNAGNTIYF
TRBD1,few,TRBV6-1,16,TRBJ2-7,TGTGCCAGCAGTCCTATACGACAGGGCAACTCCTACGAGCAGTACTTC,CASSPIRQGNSYEQYF
TRBD1,-,TRBV4-3,15,TRBJ2-7,TGCGCCAGCAGCCAAGATCATGGGACAGCCTACGAGCAGTACTTC,CASSQDHGTAYEQYF
TRBD2,many,TRBV3-1,15,TRBJ2-1,TGTGCCAGCAGCCAAATCCTAGCGGGACACAATGAGCAGTTCTTC,CASSQILAGHNEQFF
-,-,TRBV6-1,12,TRBJ1-2,TGTGCCAACCGGGACCTTTCCGGGGGCTACACCTTC,CANRDLSGGYTF
-,many,TRBV7-9,14,TRBJ2-1,TGTGCCAGCAGCTCACGGACTTCTTACAATGAGCAGTTCTTC,CASSSRTSYNEQFF